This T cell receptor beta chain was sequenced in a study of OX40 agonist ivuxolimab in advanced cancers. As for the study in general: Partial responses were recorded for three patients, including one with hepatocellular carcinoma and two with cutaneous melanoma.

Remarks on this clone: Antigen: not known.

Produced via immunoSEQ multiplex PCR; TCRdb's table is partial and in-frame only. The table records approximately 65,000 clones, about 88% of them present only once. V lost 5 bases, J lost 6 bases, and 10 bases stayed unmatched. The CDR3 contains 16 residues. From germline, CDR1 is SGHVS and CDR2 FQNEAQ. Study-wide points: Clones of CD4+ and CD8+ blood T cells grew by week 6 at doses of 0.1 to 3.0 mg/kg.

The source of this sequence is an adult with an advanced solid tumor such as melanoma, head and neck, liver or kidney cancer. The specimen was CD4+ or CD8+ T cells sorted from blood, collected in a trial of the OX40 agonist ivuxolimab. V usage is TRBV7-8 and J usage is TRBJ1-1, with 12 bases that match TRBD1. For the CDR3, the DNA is TGTGCCAGCAGCGCGTCCCGGGACAGGGGGCCGGCTGAAGCTTTCTTT. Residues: CASSASRDRGPAEAFF.